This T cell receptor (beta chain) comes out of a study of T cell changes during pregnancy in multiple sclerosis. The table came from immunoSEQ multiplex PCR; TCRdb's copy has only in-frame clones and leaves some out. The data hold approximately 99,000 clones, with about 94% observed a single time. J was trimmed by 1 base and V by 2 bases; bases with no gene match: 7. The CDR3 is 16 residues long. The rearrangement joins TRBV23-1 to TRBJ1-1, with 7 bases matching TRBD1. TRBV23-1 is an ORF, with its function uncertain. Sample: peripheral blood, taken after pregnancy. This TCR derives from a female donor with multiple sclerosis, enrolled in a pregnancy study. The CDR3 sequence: CASSQPRQGRNTEAFF. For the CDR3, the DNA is TGCGCCAGCAGTCAACCCCGACAGGGAAGGAACACTGAAGCTTTCTTT.